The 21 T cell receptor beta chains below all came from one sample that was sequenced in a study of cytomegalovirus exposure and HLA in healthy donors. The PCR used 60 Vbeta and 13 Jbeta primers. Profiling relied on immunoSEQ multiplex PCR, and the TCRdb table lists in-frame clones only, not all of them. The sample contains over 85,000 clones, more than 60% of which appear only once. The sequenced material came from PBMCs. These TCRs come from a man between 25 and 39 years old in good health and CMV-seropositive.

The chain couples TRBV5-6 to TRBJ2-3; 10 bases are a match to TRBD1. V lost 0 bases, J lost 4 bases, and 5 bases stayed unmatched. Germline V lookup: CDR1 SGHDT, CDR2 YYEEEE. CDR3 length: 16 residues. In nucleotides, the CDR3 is TGTGCCAGCAGCTTGGAACTCGGACAGGGGGCAGATACGCAGTATTTT. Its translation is CASSLELGQGADTQYF.

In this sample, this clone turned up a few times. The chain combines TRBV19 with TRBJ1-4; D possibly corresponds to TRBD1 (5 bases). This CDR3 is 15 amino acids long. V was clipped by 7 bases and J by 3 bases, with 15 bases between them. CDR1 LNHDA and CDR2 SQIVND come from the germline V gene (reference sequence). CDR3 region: CASMPQGRANEKLFF. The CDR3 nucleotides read TGTGCCAGTATGCCGCAGGGAAGGGCTAATGAAAAACTGTTTTTT.

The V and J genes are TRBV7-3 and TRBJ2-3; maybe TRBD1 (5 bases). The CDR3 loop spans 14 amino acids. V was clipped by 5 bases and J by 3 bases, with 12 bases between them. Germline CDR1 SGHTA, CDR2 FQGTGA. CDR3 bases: TGTGCCAGCAGCCCCTCAGGGTTTACAGATACGCAGTATTTT. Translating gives CASSPSGFTDTQYF.

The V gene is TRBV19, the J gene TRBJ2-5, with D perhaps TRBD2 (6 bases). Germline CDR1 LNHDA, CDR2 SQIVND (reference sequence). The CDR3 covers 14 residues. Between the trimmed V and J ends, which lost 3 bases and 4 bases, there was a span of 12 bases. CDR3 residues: CASSIARRGETQYF. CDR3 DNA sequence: TGTGCCAGTAGTATCGCCAGGAGGGGAGAGACCCAGTACTTC. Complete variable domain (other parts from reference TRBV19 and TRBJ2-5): DGGITQSPKYLFRKEGQNVTLSCEQNLNHDAMYWYRQDPGQGLRLIYYSQIVNDFQKGDIAEGYSVSREKKESFPLTVTSAQKNPTAFYLCASSIARRGETQYFGPGTRLLVL.

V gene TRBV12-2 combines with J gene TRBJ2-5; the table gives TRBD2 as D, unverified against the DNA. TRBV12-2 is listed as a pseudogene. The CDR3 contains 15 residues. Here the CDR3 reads CASRSGLADTETQYF. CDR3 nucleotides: TGTGCAAGTCGCTCAGGACTAGCGGACACGGAGACCCAGTACTTC.

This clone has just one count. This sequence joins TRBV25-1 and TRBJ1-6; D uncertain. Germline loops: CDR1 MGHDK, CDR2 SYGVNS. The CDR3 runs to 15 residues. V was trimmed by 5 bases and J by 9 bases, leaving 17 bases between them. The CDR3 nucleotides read TGTGCCAGCAGTTCGGGAAGTCCCTTGGCTTCACCCCTCCACTTT. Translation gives CASSSGSPLASPLHF.

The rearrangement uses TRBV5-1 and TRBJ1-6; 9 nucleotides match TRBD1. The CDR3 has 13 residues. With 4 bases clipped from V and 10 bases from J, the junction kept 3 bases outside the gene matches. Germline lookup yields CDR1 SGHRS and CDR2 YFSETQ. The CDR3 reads CASSRDRESPLHF. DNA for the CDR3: TGCGCCAGCAGCAGGGACAGGGAGTCACCCCTCCACTTT.

CDR3 amino acids: CASSLPGVAGVPGELFF. CDR3 DNA: TGTGCCAGCAGCTTACCCGGGGTAGCGGGGGTCCCCGGGGAGCTGTTTTTT. V is TRBV7-2 and J is TRBJ2-2; 9 nucleotides align to TRBD2. Looked up from germline, CDR1 is SGHTA and CDR2 is FQGNSA. The CDR3 spans 17 residues. Trimming removed 2 bases from V and 6 bases from J; junction bases left unmatched: 10.

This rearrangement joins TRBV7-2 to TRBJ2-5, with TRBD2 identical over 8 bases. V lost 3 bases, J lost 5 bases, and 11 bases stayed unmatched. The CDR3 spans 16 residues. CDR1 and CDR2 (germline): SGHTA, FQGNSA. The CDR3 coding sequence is TGTGCCAGCAGCTTCGGATCGGGGGGGCCATGGGAGACCCAGTACTTC. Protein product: CASSFGSGGPWETQYF.

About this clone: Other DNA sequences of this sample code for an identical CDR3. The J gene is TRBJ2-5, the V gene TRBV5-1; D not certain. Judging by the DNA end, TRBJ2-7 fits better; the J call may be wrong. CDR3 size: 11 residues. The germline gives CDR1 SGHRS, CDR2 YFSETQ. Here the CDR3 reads CASSSSYEQYF. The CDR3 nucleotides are TGCGCCAGCAGCTCGTCCTACGAGCAGTACTTC.

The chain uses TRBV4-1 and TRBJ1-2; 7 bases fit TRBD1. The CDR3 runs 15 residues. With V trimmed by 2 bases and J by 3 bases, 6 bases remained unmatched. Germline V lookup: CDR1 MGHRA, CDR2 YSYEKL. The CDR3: CASSQLTGADYGYTF. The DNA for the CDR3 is TGCGCCAGCAGCCAACTCACAGGGGCCGACTATGGCTACACCTTC.

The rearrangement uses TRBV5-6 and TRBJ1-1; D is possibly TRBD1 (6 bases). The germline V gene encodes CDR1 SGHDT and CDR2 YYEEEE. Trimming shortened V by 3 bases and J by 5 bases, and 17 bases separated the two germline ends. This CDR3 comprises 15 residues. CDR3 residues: CASSYGQFSRTEAFF. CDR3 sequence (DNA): TGTGCCAGCAGCTATGGACAGTTCTCTAGGACTGAAGCTTTCTTT.

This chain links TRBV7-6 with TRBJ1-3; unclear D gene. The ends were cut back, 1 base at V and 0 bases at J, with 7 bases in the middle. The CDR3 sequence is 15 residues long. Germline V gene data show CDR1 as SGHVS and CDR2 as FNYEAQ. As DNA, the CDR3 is TGTGCCAGCAGCTTAGGGCCTAGCTCTGGAAACACCATATATTTT. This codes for CASSLGPSSGNTIYF.

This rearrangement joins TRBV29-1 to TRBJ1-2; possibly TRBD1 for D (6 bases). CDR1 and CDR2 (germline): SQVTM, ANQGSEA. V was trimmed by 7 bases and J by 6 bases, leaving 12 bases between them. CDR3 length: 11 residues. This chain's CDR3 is CSADTGNGYTF. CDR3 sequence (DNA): TGCAGCGCCGATACAGGGAATGGCTACACCTTC.

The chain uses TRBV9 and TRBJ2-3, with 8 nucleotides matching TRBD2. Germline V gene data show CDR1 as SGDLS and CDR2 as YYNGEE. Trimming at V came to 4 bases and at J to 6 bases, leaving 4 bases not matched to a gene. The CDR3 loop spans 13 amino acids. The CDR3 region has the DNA TGTGCCAGCAGCAGTAGCGGGGCGGATACGCAGTATTTT. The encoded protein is CASSSSGADTQYF.

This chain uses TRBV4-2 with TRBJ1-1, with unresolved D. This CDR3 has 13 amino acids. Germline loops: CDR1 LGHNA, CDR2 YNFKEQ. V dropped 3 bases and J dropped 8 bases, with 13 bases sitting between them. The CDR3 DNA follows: TGTGCCAGCAGCCAGCTTAGGCGGTCAGAAGCTTTCTTT. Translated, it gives CASSQLRRSEAFF.

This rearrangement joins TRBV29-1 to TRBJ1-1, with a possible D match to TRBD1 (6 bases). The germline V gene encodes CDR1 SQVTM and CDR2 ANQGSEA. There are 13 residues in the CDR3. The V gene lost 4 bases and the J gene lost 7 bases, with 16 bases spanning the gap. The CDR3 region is CSVARVQGVEAFF. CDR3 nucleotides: TGCAGCGTTGCTCGGGTACAGGGAGTTGAAGCTTTCTTT.

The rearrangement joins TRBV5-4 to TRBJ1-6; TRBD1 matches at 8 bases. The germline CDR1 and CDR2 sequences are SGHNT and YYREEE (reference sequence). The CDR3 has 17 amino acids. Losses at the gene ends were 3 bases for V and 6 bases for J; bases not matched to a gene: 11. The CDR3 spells CASSSRLQGGINSPLHF. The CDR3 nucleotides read TGTGCCAGCAGCTCCCGTCTACAGGGGGGAATTAATTCACCCCTCCACTTT.

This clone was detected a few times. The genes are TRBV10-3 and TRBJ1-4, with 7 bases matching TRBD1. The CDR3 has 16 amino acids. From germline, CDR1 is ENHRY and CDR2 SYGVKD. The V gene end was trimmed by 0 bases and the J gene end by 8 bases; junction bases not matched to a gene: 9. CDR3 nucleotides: TGTGCCATCAGTGAGTCGACAGGGAAGTATGACGAAAAACTGTTTTTT. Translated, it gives CAISESTGKYDEKLFF.

This CDR3 reads CASSLTGFNGEQYF. In DNA, the CDR3 is TGTGCCAGCAGTCTGACAGGGTTCAACGGCGAGCAGTACTTC. The chain employs TRBV5-8 and TRBJ2-7; 7 nucleotides align to TRBD1. V gave up 5 bases and J gave up 6 bases; unmatched junction bases: 11. The CDR3 covers 14 residues. CDR1 SGHTS and CDR2 YDEGEE come from the germline V gene.

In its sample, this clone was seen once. The DNA of the CDR3 is TGTGCCAGAAGCTTTTATTACGGCAGGGGGCGAACCGGGGAGCTGTTTTTT. Translating it yields CARSFYYGRGRTGELFF. J is TRBJ2-2 and V is TRBV5-3, with TRBD1 matching over 8 bases. TRBV5-3 is assigned to the ORF class and has an uncertain function. CDR3 size: 17 residues. Trimming took 2 bases from V and 5 from J; bases not matched to a gene: 11.